What follows describes a single TCR beta chain. The data derive from a study of PD-L1 blockade in urothelial cancer. Germline V gene sequence: CDR1 MNHEY, CDR2 SMNVEV (reference sequence). The CDR3 is 15 amino acids. Trimming removed 3 bases from V and 3 bases from J; junction bases left unmatched: 6. As for time point: pretreatment peripheral blood. The protocol was immunoSEQ multiplex PCR, while the TCRdb copy is restricted to in-frame clones and leaves out a portion. The sample shows over 75,000 clones, roughly 90% of them seen only once. This material consisted of PBMCs, taken around atezolizumab (anti-PD-L1) treatment. The receptor's source is a woman of 80 years or more with urothelial cancer. The chain carries TRBV27 and TRBJ2-3, with 7 bases that match TRBD2. This CDR3 reads CASSFFIGRTDTQYF. Written as DNA, the CDR3 is TGTGCCAGCAGTTTTTTCATCGGGAGGACAGATACGCAGTATTTT.